A single count supports the clone carrying this TCR beta chain. This sample is drawn from a study of shared clonotypes between healthy human individuals. This CDR3 is built from 15 residues. The V and J ends lost 5 bases and 0 bases, in that order; junction bases with no gene match: 6. The germline gives CDR1 LNHDA, CDR2 SQIVND (reference sequence). Generated by immunoSEQ multiplex PCR, the TCRdb table keeps only in-frame clones and is missing some. This sample has about 1.5 million clones, with 98% found just once. This TCR was recovered from a man in his thirties or forties in good health. Sequences were obtained from naive CD4+ T cells sorted from blood. Sample subset: CD45RA+ positively selected. The J gene is TRBJ2-5, the V gene TRBV19; TRBD1 matches at 7 bases. The CDR3 protein is CASSVATGNQETQYF. The CDR3 DNA reads TGTGCCAGTAGTGTAGCGACAGGGAACCAAGAGACCCAGTACTTC.